One sample yielded the 27 T cell receptor beta chains listed below, sequenced in a study of cytomegalovirus exposure and HLA in healthy donors. Use of 60 Vbeta and 13 Jbeta primers characterized the PCR. Only in-frame clones appear in the TCRdb table, and some are missing; sequencing was by immunoSEQ multiplex PCR. There are 150,000 to 200,000 clones in the sample; about four fifths occur only once, and about 1% lies in the top ten. Sequenced input: PBMCs. These receptors were collected from a woman between 40 and 50 years old in good health and CMV-seronegative.

The genes are TRBV27 and TRBJ2-6; D gene unclear. Looked up from germline, CDR1 is MNHEY and CDR2 is SMNVEV (reference sequence). This CDR3 spans 17 amino acids. V was clipped by 2 bases and J by 4 bases, with 15 bases between them. The CDR3 is CASSLNPVSSGANVLTF. DNA for the CDR3: TGTGCCAGCAGTTTAAATCCCGTATCGTCCGGGGCCAACGTCCTGACTTTC.

CDR3 DNA: TGTGCCAGCAGTTTATCCAAGAGACTATACAATGAGCAGTTCTTC. Amino acid sequence: CASSLSKRLYNEQFF. The J gene is TRBJ2-1, the V gene TRBV27, with D perhaps TRBD2 (5 bases). V was cut by 0 bases and J by 4 bases, with 10 bases left in between. The CDR3 covers 15 residues. Germline CDR1 and CDR2: MNHEY and SMNVEV (reference sequence).

The chain couples TRBV7-8 to TRBJ2-6; D might be TRBD1 (6 bases). Trimming removed 1 base from V and 1 base from J, with 14 bases in between. The CDR3 has 18 amino acids. The germline V gene has CDR1 SGHVS and CDR2 FQNEAQ. For the CDR3, the DNA is TGTGCCAGCAGCTTAGATAACAGGGTTATATCTGGGGCCAACGTCCTGACTTTC. This gives the protein CASSLDNRVISGANVLTF.

The chain joins TRBV18 to TRBJ1-1; D uncertain. The CDR3 covers 15 residues. With 5 bases removed from V and 0 bases from J, the gap between germline ends came to 13 bases. Germline lookup yields CDR1 KGHSH and CDR2 LQKENI. CDR3 DNA: TGTGCCAGCTCAAGAGAGAGACAACTGAACACTGAAGCTTTCTTT. Amino acids: CASSRERQLNTEAFF.

V is TRBV7-2 and J is TRBJ1-1; a possible D gene is TRBD1 (6 bases). The germline gives CDR1 SGHTA, CDR2 FQGNSA. The germline V and J ends were trimmed by 5 bases and 1 base, with 14 bases remaining between them. The length of the CDR3 is 15 residues. As DNA, the CDR3 is TGTGCCAGCAGCCTCAACAGGGCGGGGAACACTGAAGCTTTCTTT. Translation gives CASSLNRAGNTEAFF. The variable domain in full, completed from reference TRBV7-2 and TRBJ1-1, reads GAGVSQSPSNKVTEKGKDVELRCDPISGHTALYWYRQSLGQGLEFLIYFQGNSAPDKSGLPSDRFSAERTGGSVSTLTIQRTQQEDSAVYLCASSLNRAGNTEAFFGQGTRLTVV.

The CDR3 region has the DNA TGTGCCAGCAGCTCAGCGGACAGATCCTACAATGAGCAGTTCTTC. It encodes CASSSADRSYNEQFF. The chain combines TRBV7-8 with TRBJ2-1, with D perhaps TRBD1 (6 bases). Germline V gene sequence: CDR1 SGHVS, CDR2 FQNEAQ. V shed 4 bases and J shed 1 base, with 11 bases lying between them. The CDR3 sequence is 15 residues long.

The CDR3 DNA is TGTGCCAGCGCCATGGCTGGCGGGAGATTCACAGATACGCAGTATTTT. Translating it yields CASAMAGGRFTDTQYF. The chain uses TRBV25-1 and TRBJ2-3; 7 positions agree with TRBD2. CDR1 MGHDK and CDR2 SYGVNS come from the germline V gene. This CDR3 has 16 amino acids. Trimming at V came to 8 bases and at J to 2 bases, leaving 13 bases not matched to a gene.

With regard to this clone: Compared with germline, one end of the junction differs, possibly owing to a read error. This chain links TRBV6-5 with TRBJ2-7; 14 bases line up with TRBD2. CDR1 and CDR2 (germline): MNHEY, SVGAGI. The CDR3 loop spans 14 amino acids. The chain's CDR3 is CASSSSGLAGAPDF. The CDR3 nucleotides are TGTGCCAGCAGTTCATCGGGACTAGCGGGAGCCCCTGACTTC.

This chain links TRBV5-6 with TRBJ2-3, with 10 bases lining up with TRBD2. This CDR3 spans 17 amino acids. The trim removed 2 bases at V and 2 bases at J, leaving 8 bases unmatched. Germline CDR1 and CDR2: SGHDT and YYEEEE. CDR3 coding DNA: TGTGCCAGCAGCTTCCTAGAGAGCGGGAGGGTCACAGATACGCAGTATTTT. Translating it yields CASSFLESGRVTDTQYF. The full variable domain, rest sourced from reference TRBV5-6 and TRBJ2-3, is DAGVTQSPTHLIKTRGQQVTLRCSPKSGHDTVSWYQQALGQGPQFIFQYYEEEERQRGNFPDRFSGHQFPNYSSELNVNALLLGDSALYLCASSFLESGRVTDTQYFGPGTRLTVL.

This clone was recorded once. The V and J genes are TRBV12-5 and TRBJ1-4; a possible D gene is TRBD1 (5 bases). From germline, CDR1 is LGHNT and CDR2 FRNRAP. Trimming stripped 1 base from V and 12 bases from J, with 30 bases between. There are 19 residues in the CDR3. The CDR3 DNA reads as TGTGCTAGTGGTTTGGAAGGGCGGAGGGACCACTTTGTCATAGAACAACTGTTTTTT. This sequence encodes CASGLEGRRDHFVIEQLFF.

V is TRBV27 and J is TRBJ2-3, with TRBD2 matching 9 bases. V gave up 7 bases and J gave up 1 base; unmatched junction bases: 6. This CDR3 is built from 15 residues. Looked up from germline, CDR1 is MNHEY and CDR2 is SMNVEV (reference sequence). In DNA form, the CDR3 reads TGTGCCAGCACCACGGTAGCGGGAGGCACAGATACGCAGTATTTT. It yields the protein CASTTVAGGTDTQYF.

The chain carries TRBV18 and TRBJ2-2, with 9 positions matching TRBD2. V gave up 1 base and J gave up 4 bases; unmatched junction bases: 7. In germline, CDR1 is KGHSH, CDR2 LQKENI. This CDR3 comprises 17 residues. In DNA form, the CDR3 reads TGTGCCAGCTCACCACGGGCTAGCGGGACGGTCACCGGGGAGCTGTTTTTT. Protein product: CASSPRASGTVTGELFF.

This rearrangement joins TRBV6-1 to TRBJ1-3; 7 bases line up with TRBD1. Germline assignment: CDR1 MNHNS and CDR2 SASEGT. The ends lost 5 bases at V and 7 bases at J; junction bases unmatched: 8. The CDR3 length is 14 residues. This CDR3 reads CASSSPGTVNTIYF. In DNA form, the CDR3 reads TGTGCCAGCAGTTCTCCCGGGACAGTGAACACCATATATTTT.

The rearrangement joins TRBV6-6 to TRBJ2-5, with TRBD2 matching 9 bases. The CDR3 covers 15 residues. V was clipped by 6 bases and J by 1 base; unmatched bases: 6. The germline V gene has CDR1 MNHNY and CDR2 SVGAGI (reference sequence). CDR3 loop: CASSLAGEAQETQYF. CDR3 sequence (DNA): TGTGCCAGCAGCTTAGCGGGAGAGGCCCAAGAGACCCAGTACTTC.

The chain carries TRBV2 and TRBJ1-1, with D unresolved. CDR1 and CDR2 (germline): SNHLY, FYNNEI. The CDR3 spans 13 residues. V was trimmed by 7 bases and J by 4 bases, leaving 13 bases between them. The CDR3, as DNA: TGTGCCAGCACCGGCGGGGAGGGCACTGAAGCTTTCTTT. Translated: CASTGGEGTEAFF.

The chain has TRBV11-2 and TRBJ1-2; weak D call: TRBD1 (6 bases). Germline V gene lookup returns CDR1 SGHAT and CDR2 FQNNGV. This CDR3 has 14 amino acids. Deletions cut 3 bases from V and 0 bases from J, with 8 bases between. The CDR3 here is CASSLRTANYGYTF. The CDR3 DNA sequence: TGTGCCAGCAGCTTGAGGACAGCTAACTATGGCTACACCTTC.

The chain combines TRBV5-4 with TRBJ2-5; TRBD1 agrees at 8 bases. CDR1 and CDR2 (germline): SGHNT, YYREEE (reference sequence). The V and J ends lost 3 bases and 2 bases, in that order; junction bases with no gene match: 9. The CDR3 length is 16 residues. The CDR3 DNA follows: TGTGCCAGCAGCTCCCCAGCAGGGGGCCTTCAAGAGACCCAGTACTTC. Translated: CASSSPAGGLQETQYF.

The CDR3 region is CASRIFGGGNEQFF. The DNA for the CDR3 is TGCGCCAGCAGGATATTTGGGGGCGGCAATGAGCAGTTCTTC. The chain recombines TRBV5-1 with TRBJ2-1; a weak D match, TRBD1 (6 bases). V lost 5 bases and J 6 bases, leaving 15 bases between the germline ends. Germline V gene sequence: CDR1 SGHRS, CDR2 YFSETQ. This CDR3 region has 14 residues.

This chain links TRBV2 with TRBJ2-2, with D perhaps matching TRBD2 (6 bases). The CDR3 has 14 residues. CDR1 is SNHLY and CDR2 is FYNNEI in the germline V gene. Trimming stripped 8 bases from V and 0 bases from J, with 10 bases between. CDR3 amino acids: CASRSGSNTGELFF. DNA of the CDR3: TGTGCCAGCCGTAGCGGTTCGAACACCGGGGAGCTGTTTTTT.

The genes are TRBV5-4 and TRBJ1-2; no definite D call. The V and J ends lost 4 bases and 7 bases respectively, with 17 bases between them. The CDR3 is 14 residues long. Germline V gene data show CDR1 as SGHNT and CDR2 as YYREEE (reference sequence). CDR3 DNA: TGTGCCAGCAGCCGTCCTGGGGAGGCATTTGGCTACACCTTC. It yields the protein CASSRPGEAFGYTF.

The gene calls are TRBV7-9 and TRBJ1-3; 8 bases agree with TRBD1. Germline V gene sequence: CDR1 SEHNR, CDR2 FQNEAQ (reference sequence). CDR3 length: 16 amino acids. V shed 4 bases, J shed 0 bases, and the junction held 5 bases outside the gene matches. In nucleotides, the CDR3 is TGTGCCAGCAGCTCGGGACAGGTCTCCTCTGGAAACACCATATATTTT. Amino acids: CASSSGQVSSGNTIYF.

The gene calls are TRBV18 and TRBJ2-7; 10 nucleotides match TRBD1. The CDR3 is made up of 15 amino acids. V shed 2 bases and J 0 bases; nucleotides not matched to a gene: 1. CDR1 is KGHSH and CDR2 is LQKENI in the germline V gene. The CDR3, as DNA: TGTGCCAGCTCACCATGGGACAGGGGCTCCTACGAGCAGTACTTC. This sequence encodes CASSPWDRGSYEQYF. Drawing the rest from reference TRBV18 and TRBJ2-7, the complete variable domain is NAGVMQNPRHLVRRRGQEARLRCSPMKGHSHVYWYRQLPEEGLKFMVYLQKENIIDESGMPKERFSAEFPKEGPSILRIQQVVRGDSAAYFCASSPWDRGSYEQYFGPGTRLTVT.

This rearrangement joins TRBV7-6 to TRBJ1-1, with 7 bases aligning to TRBD1. This CDR3 spans 13 amino acids. The germline V gene has CDR1 SGHVS and CDR2 FNYEAQ. V gave up 6 bases and J gave up 6 bases; unmatched junction bases: 7. This CDR3 reads CASSYRQGAEAFF. The CDR3 nucleotides read TGTGCCAGCAGTTACCGACAGGGTGCTGAAGCTTTCTTT.

The chain links TRBV6-5 to TRBJ2-3; 8 bases map to TRBD2. The V gene's germline CDR1 is MNHEY and CDR2 SVGAGI. V trimming: 6 bases; J trimming: 2 bases; junction bases outside the gene matches: 7. The CDR3 is made up of 15 amino acids. In DNA form, the CDR3 reads TGTGCCAGCAGCGGGATAGCGGGGAACACAGATACGCAGTATTTT. It specifies CASSGIAGNTDTQYF.

This clone has a handful of counts. The V call is TRBV9, the J call TRBJ1-1, with D perhaps TRBD1 (6 bases). The CDR3 has 15 amino acids. V lost 4 bases and J 4 bases, leaving 17 bases between the germline ends. CDR1 and CDR2 (germline): SGDLS, YYNGEE. CDR3 protein: CASSPGGGGTTEAFF. The CDR3 DNA follows: TGTGCCAGCAGCCCCGGTGGGGGGGGCACCACTGAAGCTTTCTTT.

This clone was found a few times. CDR3 in DNA: TGCGCCAGCAGCCCAGGACAGGGGGCCGATGGCTACACCTTC. Amino acid sequence: CASSPGQGADGYTF. The J gene is TRBJ1-2, the V gene TRBV5-1; 11 nucleotides match TRBD1. Germline trimming cut 4 bases from V and 6 bases from J; bases unmatched to any gene: 5. The CDR3 loop spans 14 amino acids. From germline, CDR1 is SGHRS and CDR2 YFSETQ.

V is TRBV6-1 and J is TRBJ1-1; no firm D call. Germline values: CDR1 MNHNS, CDR2 SASEGT. V gave up 5 bases and J gave up 10 bases, with 14 bases separating them. The CDR3 is 12 amino acids. The CDR3 DNA sequence: TGTGCCAGCAGTTCCCAGGTCCTCGGAGCTTTCTTT. Translated, it gives CASSSQVLGAFF.